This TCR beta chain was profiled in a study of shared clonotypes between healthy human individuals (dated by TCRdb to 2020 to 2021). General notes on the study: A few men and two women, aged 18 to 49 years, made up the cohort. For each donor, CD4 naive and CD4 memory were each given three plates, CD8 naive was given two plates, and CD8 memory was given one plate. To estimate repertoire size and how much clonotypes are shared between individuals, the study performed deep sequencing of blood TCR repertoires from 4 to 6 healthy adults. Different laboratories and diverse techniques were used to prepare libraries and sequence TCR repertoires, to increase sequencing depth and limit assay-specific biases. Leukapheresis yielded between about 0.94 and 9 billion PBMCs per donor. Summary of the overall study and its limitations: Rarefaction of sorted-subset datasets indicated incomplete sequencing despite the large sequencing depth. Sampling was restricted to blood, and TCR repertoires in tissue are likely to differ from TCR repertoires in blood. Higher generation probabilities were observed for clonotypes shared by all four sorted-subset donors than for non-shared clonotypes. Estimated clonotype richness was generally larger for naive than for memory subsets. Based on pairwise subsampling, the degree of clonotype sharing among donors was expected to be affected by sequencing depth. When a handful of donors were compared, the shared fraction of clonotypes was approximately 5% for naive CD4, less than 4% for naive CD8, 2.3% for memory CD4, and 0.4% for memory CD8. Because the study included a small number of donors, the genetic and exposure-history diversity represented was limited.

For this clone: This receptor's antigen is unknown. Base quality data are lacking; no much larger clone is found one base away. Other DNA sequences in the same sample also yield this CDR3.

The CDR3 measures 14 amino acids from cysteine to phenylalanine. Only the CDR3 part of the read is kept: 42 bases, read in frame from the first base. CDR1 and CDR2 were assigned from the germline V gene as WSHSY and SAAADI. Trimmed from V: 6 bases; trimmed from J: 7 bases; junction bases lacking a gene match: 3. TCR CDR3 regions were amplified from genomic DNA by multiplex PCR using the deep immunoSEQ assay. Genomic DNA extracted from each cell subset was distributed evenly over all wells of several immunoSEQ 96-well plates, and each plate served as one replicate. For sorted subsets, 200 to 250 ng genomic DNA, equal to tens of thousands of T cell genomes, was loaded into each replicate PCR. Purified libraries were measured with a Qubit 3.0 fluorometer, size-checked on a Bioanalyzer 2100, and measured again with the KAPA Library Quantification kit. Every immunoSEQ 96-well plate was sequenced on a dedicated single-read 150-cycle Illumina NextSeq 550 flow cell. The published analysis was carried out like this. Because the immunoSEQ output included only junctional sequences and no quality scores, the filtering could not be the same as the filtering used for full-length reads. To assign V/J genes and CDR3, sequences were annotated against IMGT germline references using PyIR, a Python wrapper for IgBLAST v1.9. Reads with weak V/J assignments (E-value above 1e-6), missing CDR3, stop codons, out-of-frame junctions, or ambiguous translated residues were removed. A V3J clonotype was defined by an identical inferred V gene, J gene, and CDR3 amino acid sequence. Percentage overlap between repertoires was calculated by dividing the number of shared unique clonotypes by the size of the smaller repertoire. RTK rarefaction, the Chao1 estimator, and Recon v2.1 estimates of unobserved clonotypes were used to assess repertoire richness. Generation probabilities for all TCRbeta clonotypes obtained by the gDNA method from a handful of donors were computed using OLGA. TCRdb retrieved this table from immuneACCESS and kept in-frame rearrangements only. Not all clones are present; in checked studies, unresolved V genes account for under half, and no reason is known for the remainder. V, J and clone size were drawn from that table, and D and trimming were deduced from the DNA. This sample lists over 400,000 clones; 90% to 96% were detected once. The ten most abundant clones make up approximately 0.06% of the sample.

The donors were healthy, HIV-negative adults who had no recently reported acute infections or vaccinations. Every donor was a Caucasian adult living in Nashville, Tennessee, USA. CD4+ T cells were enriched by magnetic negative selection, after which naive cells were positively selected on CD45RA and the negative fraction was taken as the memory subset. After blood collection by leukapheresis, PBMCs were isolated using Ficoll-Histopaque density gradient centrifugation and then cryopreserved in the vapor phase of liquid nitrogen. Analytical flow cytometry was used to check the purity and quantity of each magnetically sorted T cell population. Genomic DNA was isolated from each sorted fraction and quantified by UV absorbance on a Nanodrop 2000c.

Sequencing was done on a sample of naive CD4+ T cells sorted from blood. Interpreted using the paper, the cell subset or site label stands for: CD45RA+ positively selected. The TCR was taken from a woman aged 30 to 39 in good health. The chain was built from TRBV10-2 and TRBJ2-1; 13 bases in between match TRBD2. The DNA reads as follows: TGCGCCAGCAGACTAGCGGGAGGGCGGAATGAGCAGTTCTTC. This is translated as CASRLAGGRNEQFF.